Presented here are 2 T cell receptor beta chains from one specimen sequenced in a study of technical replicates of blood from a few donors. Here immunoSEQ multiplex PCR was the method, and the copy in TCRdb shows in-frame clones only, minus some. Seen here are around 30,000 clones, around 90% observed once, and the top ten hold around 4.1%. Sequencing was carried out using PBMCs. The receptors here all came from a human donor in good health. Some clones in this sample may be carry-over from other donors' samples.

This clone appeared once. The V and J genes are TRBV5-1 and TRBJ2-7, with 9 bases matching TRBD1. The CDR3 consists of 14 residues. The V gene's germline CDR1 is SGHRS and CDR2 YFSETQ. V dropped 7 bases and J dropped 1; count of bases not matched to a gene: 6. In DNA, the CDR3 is TGCGCCAGCTACCGGGACAGGGATTCCTACGAGCAGTACTTC. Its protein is CASYRDRDSYEQYF.

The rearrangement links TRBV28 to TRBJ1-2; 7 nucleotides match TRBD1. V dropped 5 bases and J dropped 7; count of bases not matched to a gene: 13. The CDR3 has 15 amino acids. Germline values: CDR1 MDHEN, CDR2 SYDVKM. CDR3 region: CASSPISDRASGYTF. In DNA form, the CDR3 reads TGTGCCAGCAGTCCTATCTCCGACAGGGCCTCTGGCTACACCTTC.